Each of the 6 T cell receptor beta chains below was sequenced from the same sample in a study of identical twins. TCRdb reanalysed the 5' RACE reads using MiXCR and keeps one entry per CDR3 protein. The table records 400,000 to 600,000 distinct CDR3 sequences, around 22% of them present only once. This same sample was also part of a study on yellow fever vaccine responses in identical twins.

Specimen: CD4+ T cells sorted from blood. The source is a woman younger than 30 in good health.

The table lists this clonotype with a few counts. The genes are TRBV20-1 and TRBJ2-4; 13 nucleotides align to TRBD2. The CDR3 runs 18 residues. Germline V gives CDR1 DFQATT, CDR2 SNEGSKA (reference sequence). Trimming removed 6 bases from V and 0 bases from J; junction bases left unmatched: 11. CDR3 sequence (DNA): TGCAGTGCCACAATTACTAGCGGGAGGGCCCTAGCCAAAAACATTCAGTACTTC. Encoded protein: CSATITSGRALAKNIQYF.

V usage is TRBV7-9 and J usage is TRBJ1-1; tentatively, D is TRBD1 (5 bases). V was shortened by 7 bases and J by 1 base, with 7 bases between the two germline ends. The CDR3 runs 12 residues. In germline, CDR1 is SEHNR, CDR2 FQNEAQ (reference sequence). The chain's CDR3 is CASNGGNTEAFF. The CDR3 DNA reads TGTGCCAGCAACGGGGGGAACACTGAAGCTTTCTTT.

V and J are TRBV5-1 and TRBJ2-7, with 7 bases lining up with TRBD1. This CDR3 has 16 residues. Germline V gives CDR1 SGHRS, CDR2 YFSETQ. The junction had 19 bases not matched to a gene; V was cut back by 4 bases and J by 9 bases. CDR3: CASSPSTGYPAKGQYV. CDR3 nucleotide sequence: TGCGCCAGCAGCCCCTCGACAGGGTATCCCGCAAAGGGGCAGTACGTC.

CDR3 sequence: CSASVGLRTGEQYF. Written as DNA, the CDR3 is TGCAGTGCTAGTGTGGGACTGAGAACGGGGGAGCAGTACTTC. V and J are TRBV20-1 and TRBJ2-7, with D possibly matching TRBD2 (6 bases). Germline V lookup: CDR1 DFQATT, CDR2 SNEGSKA (reference sequence). CDR3 size: 14 residues. Trimming removed 3 bases from V and 7 bases from J, with 19 bases in between.

This clonotype has just a few counts. This chain connects TRBV27 to TRBJ2-5; 8 nucleotides line up with TRBD1. The germline V gene has CDR1 MNHEY and CDR2 SMNVEV (reference sequence). Unmatched junction bases numbered 7, after V lost 5 bases and J lost 5 bases. The CDR3 extends over 14 amino acids. The CDR3 protein is CASSPGQGYETQYF. The CDR3 DNA reads TGTGCCAGCAGTCCCGGACAGGGCTATGAGACCCAGTACTTC.

The genes are TRBV7-9 and TRBJ2-4; D is unclear. CDR3 length: 11 amino acids. V shed 5 bases and J shed 8 bases, with 7 bases lying between them. Germline CDR1 is SEHNR and CDR2 is FQNEAQ (reference sequence). CDR3 coding DNA: TGTGCCAGCAGCCCCTCGGACATTCAGTACTTC. Translating it yields CASSPSDIQYF.